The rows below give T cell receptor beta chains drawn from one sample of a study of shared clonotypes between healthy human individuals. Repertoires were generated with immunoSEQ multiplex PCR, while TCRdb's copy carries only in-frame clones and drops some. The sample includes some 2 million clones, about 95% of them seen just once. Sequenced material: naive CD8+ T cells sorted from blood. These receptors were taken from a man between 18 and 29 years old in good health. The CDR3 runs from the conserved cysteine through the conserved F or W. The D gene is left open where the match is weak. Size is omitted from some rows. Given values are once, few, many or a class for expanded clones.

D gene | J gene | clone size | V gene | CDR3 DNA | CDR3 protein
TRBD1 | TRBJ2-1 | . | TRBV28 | TGTGCCAGCAGTCAGGGACAGGGGCACTCCTACAATGAGCAGTTCTTC | CASSQGQGHSYNEQFF
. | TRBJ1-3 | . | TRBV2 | TGTGCCAGCAGTTTAGGGAACACCATATATTTT | CASSLGNTIYF
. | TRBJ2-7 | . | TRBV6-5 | TGTGCCAGCAGTTACTCGACGGGGGCAATCTCCTACGAGCAGTACTTC | CASSYSTGAISYEQYF
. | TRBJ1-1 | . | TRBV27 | TGTGCCAGCAGTTTAAATCCGGTTTCGAACACTGAAGCTTTCTTT | CASSLNPVSNTEAFF
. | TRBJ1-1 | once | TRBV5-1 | TGCGCCAGCAGTTATCAGGGATACACTGAAGCTTTCTTT | CASSYQGYTEAFF
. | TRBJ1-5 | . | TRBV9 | TGTGCCAGCAGCCCATTCCGAGACAGCAATCAGCCCCAGCATTTT | CASSPFRDSNQPQHF
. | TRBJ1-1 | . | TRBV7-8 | TGTGCCAGCAGCTTAGAGACAGTGTCTAACACTGAAGCTTTCTTT | CASSLETVSNTEAFF
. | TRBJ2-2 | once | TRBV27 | TGTGCCAGCAGTTTAGGGGGTGGCGGGGAGCTGTTTTTT | CASSLGGGGELFF
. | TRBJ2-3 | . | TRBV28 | TGTGCCAGCAGTTTAGGACAATCGAGGGTCGCAGATACGCAGTATTTT | CASSLGQSRVADTQYF
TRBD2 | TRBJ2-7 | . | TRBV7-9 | TGTGCCAGCAGCTTCGGGGGGTCCGACGAGCAGTACTTC | CASSFGGSDEQYF
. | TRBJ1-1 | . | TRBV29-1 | TGCAGCGTTGGGAGCTTAAGGGGAAACACTGAAGCTTTCTTT | CSVGSLRGNTEAFF
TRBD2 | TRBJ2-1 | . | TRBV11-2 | TGTGCCAGCAGCCCCTCTAGCGGGACCGTTAATGAGCAGTTCTTC | CASSPSSGTVNEQFF
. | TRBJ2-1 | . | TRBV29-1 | TGCAGCGTTGTCCCAGGGGACTACAATGAGCAGTTCTTC | CSVVPGDYNEQFF
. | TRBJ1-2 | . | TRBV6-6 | TGTGCCAGCAGCGAACCCCAGACAGGAAACTATGGCTACACCTTC | CASSEPQTGNYGYTF
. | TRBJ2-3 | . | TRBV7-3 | TGTGCCAGCAGCCCGGTTGGAGGGGCGGGAGATACGCAGTATTTT | CASSPVGGAGDTQYF
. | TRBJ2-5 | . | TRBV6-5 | TGTGCCAGCAGTCTCCCTCAAGAGACCCAGTACTTC | CASSLPQETQYF
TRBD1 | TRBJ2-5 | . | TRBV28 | TGTGCCAGCAGCCTTACAGGGGTGGAAGAGACCCAGTACTTC | CASSLTGVEETQYF
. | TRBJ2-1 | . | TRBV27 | TGTGCCAGCAGTGAGGGTTCCTCCTACAATGAGCAGTTCTTC | CASSEGSSYNEQFF
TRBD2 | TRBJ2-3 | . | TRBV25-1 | TGTGCCAGCAGTTGGGGAGCGGGGAGTTTAGATACGCAGTATTTT | CASSWGAGSLDTQYF
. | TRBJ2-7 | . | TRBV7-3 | TGTGCCAGCAGCTTAACGAGGGGGGTGTACGAGCAGTACTTC | CASSLTRGVYEQYF
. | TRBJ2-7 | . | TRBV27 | TGTGCCAGCAGTAACCCGACCTATTTTGGATGGGAGCAGTACTTC | CASSNPTYFGWEQYF
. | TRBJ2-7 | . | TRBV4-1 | TGCGCCAGCAGCCCAATCACCCAGGGGGGGTCCTACGAGCAGTACTTC | CASSPITQGGSYEQYF
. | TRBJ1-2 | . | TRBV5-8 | TGTGCCAGCAGCTATGGGGCCAGTACTAACTATGGCTACACCTTC | CASSYGASTNYGYTF
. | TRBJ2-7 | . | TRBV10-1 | TGCGCCAGCAGTGACAGGGTTGGCTACGAGCAGTACTTC | CASSDRVGYEQYF
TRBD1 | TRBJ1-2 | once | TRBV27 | TGTGCCAGCAGTTTTGGGACAGGGACCTTCTATGGCTACACCTTC | CASSFGTGTFYGYTF
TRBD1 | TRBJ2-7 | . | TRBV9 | TGTGCCAGCAGCGCCTCCGGGACAGCTACCTACGAGCAGTACTTC | CASSASGTATYEQYF
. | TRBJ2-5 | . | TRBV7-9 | TGTGCCAGCAGCTTAGGATCTAGCCGGGAGACCCAGTACTTC | CASSLGSSRETQYF
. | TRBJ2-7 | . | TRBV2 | TGTGCCAGTAGGGACTTTTACTACGAGCAGTACTTC | CASRDFYYEQYF
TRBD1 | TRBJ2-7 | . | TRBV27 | TGTGCCAGCAGTTTAACAGGGGACGGCTACGAGCAGTACTTC | CASSLTGDGYEQYF
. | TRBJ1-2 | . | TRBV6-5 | TGTGCCAGCAGGGATTTACTTAACTATGGCTACACCTTC | CASRDLLNYGYTF
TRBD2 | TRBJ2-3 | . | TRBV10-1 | TGCGCCAGCAGTGCTGGGACTAGCGGGGGGGTCGCAGATACGCAGTATTTT | CASSAGTSGGVADTQYF
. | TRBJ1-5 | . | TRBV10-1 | TGCGCCAGCAGTGAGTCGATCAGGCAGCCCCAGCATTTT | CASSESIRQPQHF
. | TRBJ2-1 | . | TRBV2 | TGTGCCAGCATCGACCAGTCCTGGGTGCAGTTCTTC | CASIDQSWVQFF
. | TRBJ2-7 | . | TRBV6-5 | TGTGCCAGCAGTTACTCAGGGGGTGGGTCGGAGCAGTACTTC | CASSYSGGGSEQYF
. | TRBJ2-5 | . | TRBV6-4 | TGTGCCAGCAGTGACTTCGAGACCCGGGTGGGATCGGAGACCCAGTACTTC | CASSDFETRVGSETQYF
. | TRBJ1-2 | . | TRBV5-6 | TGTGCCAGCAGCTTGAGCCCACCAGGTGGTAACTATGGCTACACCTTC | CASSLSPPGGNYGYTF
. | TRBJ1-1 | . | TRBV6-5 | TGTGCCAGCAGCCCTATTCTCCGAACTGAAGCTTTCTTT | CASSPILRTEAFF
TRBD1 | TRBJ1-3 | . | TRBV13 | TGTGCCAGCAGCCCTTGGACAGGGCAGGGAAACACCATATATTTT | CASSPWTGQGNTIYF
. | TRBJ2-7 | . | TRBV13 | TGTGCCAGCAGCTACACCGGGGCCGGCGAGCAGTACTTC | CASSYTGAGEQYF
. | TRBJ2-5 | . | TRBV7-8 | TGTGCCAGCAGCTTAGGGGTTTGGGATCTCAACCAAGAGACCCAGTACTTC | CASSLGVWDLNQETQYF
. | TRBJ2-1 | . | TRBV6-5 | TGTGCCAGCAGTTACTCGGGCTCCATTGAGCAGTTCTTC | CASSYSGSIEQFF